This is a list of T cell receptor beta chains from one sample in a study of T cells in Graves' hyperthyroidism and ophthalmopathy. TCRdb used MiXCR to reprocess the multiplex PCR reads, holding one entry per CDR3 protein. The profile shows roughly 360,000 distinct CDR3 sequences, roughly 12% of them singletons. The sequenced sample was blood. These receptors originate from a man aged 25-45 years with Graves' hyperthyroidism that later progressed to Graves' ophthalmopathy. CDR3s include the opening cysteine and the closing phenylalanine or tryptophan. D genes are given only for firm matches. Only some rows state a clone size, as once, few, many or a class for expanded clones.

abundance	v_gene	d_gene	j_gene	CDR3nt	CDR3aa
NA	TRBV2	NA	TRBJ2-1	TGTGCCAGCAGGGGAGTCTTCAATGAGCAGTTCTTC	CASRGVFNEQFF
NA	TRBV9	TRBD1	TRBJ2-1	TGTGCCAGCAGCGCATCACAGGGGGCAGGACTAACCCTAAGCAGTGAGCAGTTCTTC	CASSASQGAGLTLSSEQFF
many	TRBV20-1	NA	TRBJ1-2	TGCAGTGCTAGGGAGCGGTGGACACCTTCTGCCCCTAACTATGGCTACACCTTC	CSARERWTPSAPNYGYTF
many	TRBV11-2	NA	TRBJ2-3	TGTGCCAGCAGCCCCGGCAGGGGTGGCACAGATACGCAGTATTTT	CASSPGRGGTDTQYF
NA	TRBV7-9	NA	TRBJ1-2	TGTGCCAGCAGCTATAGGGACCGTTCTAACTATGGCTACACCTTC	CASSYRDRSNYGYTF
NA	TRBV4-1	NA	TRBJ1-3	TGCGCCAGCAGCCAACGAGGGTCTGGAAACACCATATATTTT	CASSQRGSGNTIYF
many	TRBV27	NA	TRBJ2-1	TGTGCCAGCATGGCCTGGGGGGCAAACTCCTACAATGAGCAGTTCTTC	CASMAWGANSYNEQFF
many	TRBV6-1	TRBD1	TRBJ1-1	TGTGCCAGCAGCTCGGACAGGGTACTAATGAACACTGAAGCTTTCTTT	CASSSDRVLMNTEAFF
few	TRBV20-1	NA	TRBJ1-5	TGCAGTGCTAGAGATAAGAATCAGCCCCAGCATTTT	CSARDKNQPQHF
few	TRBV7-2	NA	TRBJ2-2	TGTGCCAGCAGCTTTCCAGGCCAGGGATTATACACCGGGGAGCTGTTTTTT	CASSFPGQGLYTGELFF
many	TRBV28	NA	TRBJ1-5	TGTGCCAGCAGCCCGACAGCTTTCAATCAGCCCCAGCATTTT	CASSPTAFNQPQHF
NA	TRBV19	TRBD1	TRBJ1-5	TGTGCCAGTACCCAAAGGTCTGCGACAGGGGGCGTAGGTCAGCCCCAGCATTTT	CASTQRSATGGVGQPQHF
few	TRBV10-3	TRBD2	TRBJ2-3	TGTGCCATTTCTAGCGGGGCCACAGATACGCAGTATTTT	CAISSGATDTQYF
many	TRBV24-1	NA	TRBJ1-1	TGTGCCACCAGTGAGGGACCTGTAGGGAACACTGAAGCTTTCTTT	CATSEGPVGNTEAFF
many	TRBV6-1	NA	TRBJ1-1	TGTGCCAGCAGTCCCTTTCGACAGAACACTGAAGCTTTCTTT	CASSPFRQNTEAFF
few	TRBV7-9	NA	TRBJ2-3	TGTGCCAGCAGCTTAGCGCAGGCGGCCGGAAGCACAGATACGCAGTATTTT	CASSLAQAAGSTDTQYF
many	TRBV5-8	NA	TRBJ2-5	TGTGCCAGCAGCCCCCGGCAGGAGGAGACCCAGTACTTC	CASSPRQEETQYF
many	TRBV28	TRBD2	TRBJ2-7	TGTGCCAGCACCCCTGGCGGGGGCTACGAGCAGTACTTC	CASTPGGGYEQYF
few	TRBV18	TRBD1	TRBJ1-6	TGTGCCAGCTCACCAGGGACAGGGTTGCGGCCCACCCTCCACTTT	CASSPGTGLRPTLHF
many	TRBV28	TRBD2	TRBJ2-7	TGTGCCAGCAGTTCCTTGGTACTAGCGGGGGCCAACTACGAGCAGTACTTC	CASSSLVLAGANYEQYF
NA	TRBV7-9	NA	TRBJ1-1	TGTGCCAGCAGCCCGACAAGGGTTGAAGCTTTCTTT	CASSPTRVEAFF
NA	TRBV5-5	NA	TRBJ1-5	TGTGCCAGCAGCGTCGACTGGAATCAGCCCCAGCATTTT	CASSVDWNQPQHF
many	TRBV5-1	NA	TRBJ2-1	TGCGCCAGCAGCTTGACAGAATGGTCCTACAATGAGCAGTTCTTC	CASSLTEWSYNEQFF
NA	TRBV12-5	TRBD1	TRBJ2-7	TGTGCTAGTGGTTTGGGGACAGGGACCTACGAGCAGTACTTC	CASGLGTGTYEQYF
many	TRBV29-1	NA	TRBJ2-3	TGCAGCGTTGGGCCCCGGGTCCTCACAGATACGCAGTATTTT	CSVGPRVLTDTQYF
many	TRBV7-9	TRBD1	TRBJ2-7	TGTGCCAGCAGTGTCACAGGGGGCGAGCAGTACTTC	CASSVTGGEQYF
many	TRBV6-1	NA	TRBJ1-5	TGTGCCAGCAGTGAAGGGGTTTACAATCAGCCCCAGCATTTT	CASSEGVYNQPQHF
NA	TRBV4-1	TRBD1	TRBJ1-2	TGCGCCAGCAGCCAAGATAGGGTAGCGCGGACAGGGGATTCTAACTATGGCTACACCTTC	CASSQDRVARTGDSNYGYTF
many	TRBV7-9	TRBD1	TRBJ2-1	TGTGCCAGCAGCTCCCGGGACAGGATCTACAATGAGCAGTTCTTC	CASSSRDRIYNEQFF
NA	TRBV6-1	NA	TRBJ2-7	TGTGCAAGTGCCGGCTCCTACGAGCAGTACTTC	CASAGSYEQYF
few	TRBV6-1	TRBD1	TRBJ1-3	TGTGCCACCTCGGACAGGGACTCTGGAAACACCATATATTTT	CATSDRDSGNTIYF
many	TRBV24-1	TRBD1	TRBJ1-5	TGTGCCACCAGTGACCCGGACAGGGGCAGGAGCAATCAGCCCCAGCATTTT	CATSDPDRGRSNQPQHF
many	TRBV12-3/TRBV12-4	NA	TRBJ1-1	TGTGCCAGCAGTTTGAGGCACACTGAAGCTTTCTTT	CASSLRHTEAFF
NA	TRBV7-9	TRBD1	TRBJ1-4	TGTGCCAGCGGTGAACAGGGGGCGAGTAATGAAAAACTGTTTTTT	CASGEQGASNEKLFF
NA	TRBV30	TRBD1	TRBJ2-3	TGTGCCTGGGTAGAAGGACAGGAGAGCACAGATACGCAGTATTTT	CAWVEGQESTDTQYF
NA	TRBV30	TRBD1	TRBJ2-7	TGTGCCTGGAGTACCCCTGGACAGGGGTCCCCCTACGAGCAGTACTTC	CAWSTPGQGSPYEQYF
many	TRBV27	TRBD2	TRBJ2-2	TGTGCCAGCAGTTTGACTCCGGGACTAGCGGGGACGGACACCGGGGAGCTGTTTTTT	CASSLTPGLAGTDTGELFF
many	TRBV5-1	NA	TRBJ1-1	TGCGCCAGCAGCTTCTTGGCGAACACTGAAGCTTTCTTT	CASSFLANTEAFF
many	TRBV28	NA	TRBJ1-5	TGTGCCAGCAGTCGGCCGAACTATAGCAATCAGCCCCAGCATTTT	CASSRPNYSNQPQHF
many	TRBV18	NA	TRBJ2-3	TGTGCCAGCTCACTGTCAGGGTCTAGCACAGATACGCAGTATTTT	CASSLSGSSTDTQYF
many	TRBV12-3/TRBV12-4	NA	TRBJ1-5	TGTGCCAGCAATAAGGGCGGGTATAGCAATCAGCCCCAGCATTTT	CASNKGGYSNQPQHF
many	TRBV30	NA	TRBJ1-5	TGTGCCTGGGGGGGCAATCAGCCCCAGCATTTT	CAWGGNQPQHF
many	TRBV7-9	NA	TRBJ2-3	TGTGCCAGCAGCCAACTACAGTTGTCAGATACGCAGTATTTT	CASSQLQLSDTQYF
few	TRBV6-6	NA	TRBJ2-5	TGTGCCAGCAGTTACTCGATGTCGCGGCTAGAGAGTGGGACCCAGTACTTC	CASSYSMSRLESGTQYF
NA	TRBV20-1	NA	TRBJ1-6	TGCAGTGCTAGAGAGGAGGGAGGTAATTCACCCCTCCACTTT	CSAREEGGNSPLHF
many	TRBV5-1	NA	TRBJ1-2	TGCGCCAGCAGCTTGGGGAGTAATAACTATGGCTACACCTTC	CASSLGSNNYGYTF
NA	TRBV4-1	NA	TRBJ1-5	TGCGCCAGCAGCCCGACGACAGCTAGCAATCAGCCCCAGCATTTT	CASSPTTASNQPQHF
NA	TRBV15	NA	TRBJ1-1	TGTGCCACCAGCAGAGAGGGGATGAACACTGAAGCTTTCTTT	CATSREGMNTEAFF
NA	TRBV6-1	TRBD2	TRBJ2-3	TGTGCCAGCAGTTGGGATACCCTAAGCGGGGACACAGATACGCAGTATTTT	CASSWDTLSGDTDTQYF